The T cell receptor (beta chain) described here comes from a study of regulatory T cells in long-lasting Graves disease. Germline V gene sequence: CDR1 MNHNS, CDR2 SASEGT. V lost 4 bases and J lost 1; bases outside the gene matches: 5. The CDR3 extends over 16 amino acids. Building the TCR beta libraries relied on iRepertoire HTBI primers, and CDR3 regions underwent Arm-PCR. TCRdb reprocessed the multiplex PCR reads via MiXCR and lists one record per CDR3 protein. The data hold approximately 460,000 distinct CDR3 sequences, with 16% observed a single time. Time point noted: newly diagnosed GD, antithyroid drugs for less than 3 months. From PBMCs, RNA was extracted and then used to make the TCR library. At least ten counts were recorded for this clonotype. These records were also assigned to another study, of T cells in Graves' hyperthyroidism and ophthalmopathy. That source reports: Hyperthyroidism was newly diagnosed in patients aged 18 to 65 (duration under 2 months). Blood shared most expanded thyroid clonotypes above 0.001.

The chain is built from TRBV6-1 and TRBJ1-1; 11 bases map to TRBD1. The receptor comes from a woman aged 30 to 39 with Graves disease. This sample comprised peripheral blood mononuclear cells (PBMCs), obtained at new diagnosis, from a patient treated with antithyroid drugs. The CDR3 spells CASSGGTGGSNTEAFF. The CDR3 nucleotides read TGTGCCAGCAGTGGTGGGACAGGGGGTTCGAACACTGAAGCTTTCTTT.